This T cell receptor beta chain was obtained from a study of blood T cell repertoires in COVID-19. Study information: The United States, Italy and Spain were the sources of the acute and convalescent COVID-19 samples. T cells, B-cell-depleted T cells, or PBMCs supplied cDNA or gDNA.

This CDR3 has 13 residues. Germline CDR1 is SEHNR and CDR2 is FQNEAQ (reference sequence). Trimming removed 4 bases at V and 3 bases at J, with 7 bases between. How the authors handled the data: From reference gene primer amplification, estimates of nucleated cell counts were derived. Assay used: immunoSEQ multiplex PCR; TCRdb lists only in-frame clones, some missing. The V and J calls and clone size are taken from that table; D and trimming were inferred from the DNA. The sample lists fewer than 300,000 clones; 85% to 90% were seen once. Enrolment of Seattle patients took place during active infection, and they were followed longitudinally.

What was sequenced was peripheral blood. The source is a woman aged 45 to 65 with COVID-19, enrolled during active disease. This chain links TRBV7-9 with TRBJ1-5, with no clear D. CDR3 residues: CASSSGVNQPQHF. The CDR3 DNA is TGTGCCAGCAGCTCCGGAGTCAATCAGCCCCAGCATTTT.